This TCR beta chain was captured by sequencing in a study of cytomegalovirus exposure and HLA in healthy donors. Across the study: The 120 validation repertoires, a later analysis reported, used the same platform as the roughly 700 repertoires from the first cohort.

For this clone: Antigen unknown.

Whole-study results and caveats: Many donors carried some public TCRs, although rarity characterized most TCR sequences.

The CDR3 extends over 15 amino acids. The J segment lost 0 bases and the V segment lost 6 bases, leaving 5 bases of the junction unmatched. Germline CDR1 is MGHRA and CDR2 is YSYEKL. TCRdb's table, derived via immunoSEQ multiplex PCR, lists solely in-frame clones and lacks some. This table holds roughly 75,000 clones, approximately 95% found once. Donors came from a validation cohort of 95 to 150 subjects, distinct from the first 666-subject cohort. What was sequenced was PBMCs. This chain connects TRBV4-1 to TRBJ2-1; TRBD2 matches 7 bases. The clonotype comes from a young woman in good health and CMV-seronegative. The CDR3 here is CASSEQRGSYNEQFF. The CDR3 coding sequence is TGCGCCAGCAGTGAGCAGCGGGGCTCCTACAATGAGCAGTTCTTC.